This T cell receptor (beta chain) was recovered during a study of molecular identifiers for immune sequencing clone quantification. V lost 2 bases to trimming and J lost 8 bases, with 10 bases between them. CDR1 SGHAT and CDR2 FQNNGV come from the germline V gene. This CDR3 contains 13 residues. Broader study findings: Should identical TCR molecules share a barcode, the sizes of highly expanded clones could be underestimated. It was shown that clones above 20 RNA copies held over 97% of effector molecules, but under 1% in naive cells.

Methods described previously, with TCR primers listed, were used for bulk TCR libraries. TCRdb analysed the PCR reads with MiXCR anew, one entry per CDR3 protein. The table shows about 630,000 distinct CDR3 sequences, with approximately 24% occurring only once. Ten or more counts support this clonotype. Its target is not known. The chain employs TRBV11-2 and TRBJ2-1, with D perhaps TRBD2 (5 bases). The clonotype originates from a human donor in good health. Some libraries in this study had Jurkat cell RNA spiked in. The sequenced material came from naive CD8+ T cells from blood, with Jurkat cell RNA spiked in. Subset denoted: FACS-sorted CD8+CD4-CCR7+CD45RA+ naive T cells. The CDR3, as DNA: TGTGCCAGCAGCTTAAGGTTTAGCGATGAGCAGTTCTTC. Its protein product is CASSLRFSDEQFF.